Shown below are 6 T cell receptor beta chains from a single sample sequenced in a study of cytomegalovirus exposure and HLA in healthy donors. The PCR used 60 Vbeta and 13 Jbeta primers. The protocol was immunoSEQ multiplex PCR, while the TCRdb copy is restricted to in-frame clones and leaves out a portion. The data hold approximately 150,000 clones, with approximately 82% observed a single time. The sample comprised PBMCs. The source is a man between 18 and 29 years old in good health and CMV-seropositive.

CDR3 coding DNA: TGTGCCAGCAGCTTCCAAGCGGGAGTCACAGATACGCAGTATTTT. As protein: CASSFQAGVTDTQYF. This chain connects TRBV11-2 to TRBJ2-3; 8 nucleotides line up with TRBD2. Germline loops: CDR1 SGHAT, CDR2 FQNNGV. V dropped 3 bases and J dropped 2; count of bases not matched to a gene: 4. This CDR3 contains 15 residues.

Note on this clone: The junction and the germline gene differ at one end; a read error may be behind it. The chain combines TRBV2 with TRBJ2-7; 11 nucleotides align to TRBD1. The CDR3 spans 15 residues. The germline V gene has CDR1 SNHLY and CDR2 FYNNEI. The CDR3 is CASNENPGQGGEQYF. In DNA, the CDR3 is TGTGCCAGCAATGAAAACCCGGGACAGGGGGGCGAGCAGTACTTC.

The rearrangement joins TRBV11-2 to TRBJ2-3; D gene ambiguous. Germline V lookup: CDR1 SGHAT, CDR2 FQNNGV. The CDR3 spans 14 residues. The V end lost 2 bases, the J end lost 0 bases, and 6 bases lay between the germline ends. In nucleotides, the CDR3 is TGTGCCAGCAGCTTAAGGCGGAGCACAGATACGCAGTATTTT. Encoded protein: CASSLRRSTDTQYF. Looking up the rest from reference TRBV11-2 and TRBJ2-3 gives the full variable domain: EAGVAQSPRYKIIEKRQSVAFWCNPISGHATLYWYQQILGQGPKLLIQFQNNGVVDDSQLPKDRFSAERLKGVDSTLKIQPAKLEDSAVYLCASSLRRSTDTQYFGPGTRLTVL.

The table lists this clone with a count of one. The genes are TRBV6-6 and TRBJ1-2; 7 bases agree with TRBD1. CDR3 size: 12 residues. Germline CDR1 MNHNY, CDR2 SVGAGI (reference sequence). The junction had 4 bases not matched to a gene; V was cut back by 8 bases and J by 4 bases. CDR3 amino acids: CASEGTVYGYTF. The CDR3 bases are TGTGCCAGCGAAGGGACAGTCTATGGCTACACCTTC.

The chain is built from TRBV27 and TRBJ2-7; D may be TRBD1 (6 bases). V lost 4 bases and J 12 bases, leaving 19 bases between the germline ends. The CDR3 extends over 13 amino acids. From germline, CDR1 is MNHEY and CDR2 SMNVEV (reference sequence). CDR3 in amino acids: CASSSAIQGSWYF. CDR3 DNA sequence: TGTGCCAGCAGTTCCGCGATTCAGGGGTCTTGGTACTTC.

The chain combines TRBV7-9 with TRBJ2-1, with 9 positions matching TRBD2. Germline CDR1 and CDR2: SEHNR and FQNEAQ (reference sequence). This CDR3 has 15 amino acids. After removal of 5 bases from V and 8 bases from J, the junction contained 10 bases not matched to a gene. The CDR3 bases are TGTGCCAGCAGCCAAGGTAGCGGGAGATGGGATGAGCAGTTCTTC. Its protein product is CASSQGSGRWDEQFF.